The clone carrying this T cell receptor (beta chain) was seen only a few times. Its antigen is not known. Quantitative 5'-RACE with molecular barcodes produced the TCR beta libraries. TCRdb reprocessed the 5' RACE reads with MiXCR, giving one entry per CDR3 protein. The sample lists around 340,000 distinct CDR3 sequences, 20% to 25% seen once, with around 14% in the top ten. This entry belongs to a study of CD8 T cells in ankylosing spondylitis. General study results and limits: Characteristic, it appeared, of ankylosing spondylitis blood was a TCR beta motif of eight highly homologous variants.

This CDR3 comprises 14 residues. Trimming removed 7 bases at V and 2 bases at J, with 14 bases between. The germline gives CDR1 SNHLY, CDR2 FYNNEI. The rearrangement joins TRBV2 to TRBJ1-1; tentatively, D is TRBD1 (5 bases). This TCR was recovered from a male donor with ankylosing spondylitis or in good health (not recorded which). The sequenced material came from blood, either unsorted or a sorted T cell fraction (not recorded which). The CDR3 DNA reads as TGTGCCAGCATCTACGGACACCTCAACACTGAAGCTTTCTTT. This translates into CASIYGHLNTEAFF.